This TCR beta chain is drawn from a study of cytomegalovirus exposure and HLA in healthy donors. The PCR made use of 60 Vbeta and 13 Jbeta primers. Here immunoSEQ multiplex PCR was the method, and the copy in TCRdb shows in-frame clones only, minus some. Counted here are approximately 170,000 clones, 82% occurring once; the ten biggest clones make up roughly 1.5%. Sequencing input: PBMCs. This clonotype originated in a male donor in good health and CMV-seronegative.

In DNA, the CDR3 is TGTGCCAGCAGCACATACCTTAGCGGGAGGGCCTCCGAGCAGTACTTC. Translating gives CASSTYLSGRASEQYF. This chain uses TRBV7-9 with TRBJ2-7; TRBD2 agrees at 11 bases. This CDR3 region has 16 residues. Germline CDR1 SEHNR, CDR2 FQNEAQ (reference sequence). The trim removed 5 bases at V and 6 bases at J, leaving 12 bases unmatched. The full variable domain, in which reference TRBV7-9 and TRBJ2-7 provide the parts outside the CDR3, is DTGVSQNPRHKITKRGQNVTFRCDPISEHNRLYWYRQTLGQGPEFLTYFQNEAQLEKSRLLSDRFSAERPKGSFSTLEIQRTEQGDSAMYLCASSTYLSGRASEQYFGPGTRLTVT.